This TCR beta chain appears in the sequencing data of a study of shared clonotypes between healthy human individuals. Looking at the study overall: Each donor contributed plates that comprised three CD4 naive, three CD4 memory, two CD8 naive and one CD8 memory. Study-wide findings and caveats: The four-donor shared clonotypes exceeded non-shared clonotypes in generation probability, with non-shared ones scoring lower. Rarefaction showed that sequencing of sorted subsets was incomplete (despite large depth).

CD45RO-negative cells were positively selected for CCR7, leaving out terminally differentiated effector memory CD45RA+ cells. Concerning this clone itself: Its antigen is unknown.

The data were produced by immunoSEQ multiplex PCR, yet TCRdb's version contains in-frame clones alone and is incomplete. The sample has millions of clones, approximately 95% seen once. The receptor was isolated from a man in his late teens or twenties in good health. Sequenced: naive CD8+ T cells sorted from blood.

The CDR3 sequence: CASSPSLGNEQYF. The DNA for the CDR3 is TGTGCCAGCAGCCCCTCTCTTGGGAACGAGCAGTACTTC. This chain uses TRBV9 with TRBJ2-7; D not resolved. CDR1 and CDR2 (germline): SGDLS, YYNGEE. This CDR3 region has 13 residues. V was cut by 4 bases and J by 5 bases, with 13 bases left in between.